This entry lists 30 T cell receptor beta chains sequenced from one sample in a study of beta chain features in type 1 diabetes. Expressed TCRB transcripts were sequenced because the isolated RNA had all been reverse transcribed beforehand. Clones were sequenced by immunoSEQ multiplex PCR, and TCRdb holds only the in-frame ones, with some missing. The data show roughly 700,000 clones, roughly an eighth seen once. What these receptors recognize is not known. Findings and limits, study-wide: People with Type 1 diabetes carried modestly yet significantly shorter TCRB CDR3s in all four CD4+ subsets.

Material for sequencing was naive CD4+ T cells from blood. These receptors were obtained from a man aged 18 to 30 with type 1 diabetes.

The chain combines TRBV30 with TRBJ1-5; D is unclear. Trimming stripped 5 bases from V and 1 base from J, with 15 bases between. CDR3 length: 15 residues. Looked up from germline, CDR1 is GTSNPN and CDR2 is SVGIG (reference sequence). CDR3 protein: CAWQYGGSSNQPQHF. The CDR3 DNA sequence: TGTGCCTGGCAATATGGAGGGAGCAGCAATCAGCCCCAGCATTTT.

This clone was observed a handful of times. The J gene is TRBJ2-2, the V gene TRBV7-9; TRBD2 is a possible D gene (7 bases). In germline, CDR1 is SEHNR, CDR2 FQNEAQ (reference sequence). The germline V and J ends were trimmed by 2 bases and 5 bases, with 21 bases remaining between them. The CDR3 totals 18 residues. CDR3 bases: TGTGCCAGCAGCTTAAGGCGCGCGGGGGCCATTGGGACCGGGGAGCTGTTTTTT. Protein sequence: CASSLRRAGAIGTGELFF.

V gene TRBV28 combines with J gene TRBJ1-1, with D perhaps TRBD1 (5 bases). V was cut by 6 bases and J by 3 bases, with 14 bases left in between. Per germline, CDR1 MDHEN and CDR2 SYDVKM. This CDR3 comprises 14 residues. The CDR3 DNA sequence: TGTGCCAGCAGCCCAGGGAGTTGGGACACTGAAGCTTTCTTT. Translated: CASSPGSWDTEAFF.

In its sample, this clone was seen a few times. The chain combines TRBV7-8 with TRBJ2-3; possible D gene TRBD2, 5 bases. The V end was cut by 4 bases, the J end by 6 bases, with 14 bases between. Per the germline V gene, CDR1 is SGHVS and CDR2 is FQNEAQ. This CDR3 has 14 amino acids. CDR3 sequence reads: CASSSRRASDTQYF. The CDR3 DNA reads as TGTGCCAGCAGCTCGAGGCGGGCCTCGGATACGCAGTATTTT.

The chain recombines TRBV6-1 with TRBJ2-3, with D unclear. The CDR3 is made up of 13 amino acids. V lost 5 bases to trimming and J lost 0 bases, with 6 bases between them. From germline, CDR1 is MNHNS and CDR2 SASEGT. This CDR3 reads CASSSTSTDTQYF. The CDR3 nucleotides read TGTGCCAGCAGTTCCACTAGCACAGATACGCAGTATTTT.

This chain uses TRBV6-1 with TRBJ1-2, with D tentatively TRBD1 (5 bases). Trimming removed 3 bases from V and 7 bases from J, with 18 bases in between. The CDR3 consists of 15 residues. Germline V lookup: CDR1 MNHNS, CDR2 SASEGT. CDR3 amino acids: CASSEADSALGGYTF. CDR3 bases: TGTGCCAGCAGTGAGGCCGACAGCGCACTTGGTGGCTACACCTTC.

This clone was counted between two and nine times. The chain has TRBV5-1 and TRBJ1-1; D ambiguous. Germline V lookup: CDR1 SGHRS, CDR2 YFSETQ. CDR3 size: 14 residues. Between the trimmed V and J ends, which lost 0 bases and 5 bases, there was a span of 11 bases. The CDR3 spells CASSLAGKATEAFF. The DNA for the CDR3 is TGCGCCAGCAGCTTGGCGGGAAAGGCGACTGAAGCTTTCTTT.

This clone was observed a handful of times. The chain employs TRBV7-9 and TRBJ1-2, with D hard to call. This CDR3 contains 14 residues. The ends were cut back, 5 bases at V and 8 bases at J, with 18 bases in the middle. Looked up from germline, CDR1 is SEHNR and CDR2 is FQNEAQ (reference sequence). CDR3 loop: CASSPSLADGGYTF. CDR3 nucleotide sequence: TGTGCCAGCAGCCCCTCCCTGGCGGACGGAGGCTACACCTTC.

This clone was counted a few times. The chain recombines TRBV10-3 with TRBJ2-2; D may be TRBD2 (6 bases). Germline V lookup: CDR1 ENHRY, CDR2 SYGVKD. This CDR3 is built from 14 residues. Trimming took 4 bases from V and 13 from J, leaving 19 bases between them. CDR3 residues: CAISVSGAAGRLFF. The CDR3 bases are TGTGCCATCAGTGTGTCCGGGGCGGCGGGGCGGCTGTTTTTT.

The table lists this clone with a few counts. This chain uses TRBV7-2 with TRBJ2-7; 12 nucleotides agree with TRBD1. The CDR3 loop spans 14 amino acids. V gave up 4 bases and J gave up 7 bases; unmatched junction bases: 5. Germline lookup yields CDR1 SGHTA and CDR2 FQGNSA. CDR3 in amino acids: CASSSGQGAGEQYF. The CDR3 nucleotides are TGTGCCAGCAGCTCGGGACAGGGGGCGGGTGAGCAGTACTTC.

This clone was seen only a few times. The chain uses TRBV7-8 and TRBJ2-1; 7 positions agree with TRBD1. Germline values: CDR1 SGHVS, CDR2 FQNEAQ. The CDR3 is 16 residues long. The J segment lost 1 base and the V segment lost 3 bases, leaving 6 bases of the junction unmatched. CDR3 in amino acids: CASSFRRDRSYNEQFF. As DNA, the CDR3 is TGTGCCAGCAGCTTCCGCCGGGACAGATCCTACAATGAGCAGTTCTTC.

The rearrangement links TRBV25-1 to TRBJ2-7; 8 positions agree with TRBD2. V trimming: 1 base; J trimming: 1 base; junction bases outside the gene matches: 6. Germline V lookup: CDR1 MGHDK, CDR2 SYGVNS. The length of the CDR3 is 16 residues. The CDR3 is CASSEWGGGTSYEQYF. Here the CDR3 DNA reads TGTGCCAGCAGTGAATGGGGCGGGGGGACATCCTACGAGCAGTACTTC.

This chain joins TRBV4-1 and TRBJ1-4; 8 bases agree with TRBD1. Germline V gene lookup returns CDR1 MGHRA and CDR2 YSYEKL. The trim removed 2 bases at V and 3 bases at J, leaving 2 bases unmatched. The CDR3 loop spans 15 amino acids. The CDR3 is CASSQTTGANEKLFF. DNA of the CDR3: TGCGCCAGCAGCCAAACGACAGGGGCTAATGAAAAACTGTTTTTT.

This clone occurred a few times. The CDR3 sequence: CASSANRVGEQFF. CDR3 DNA sequence: TGTGCCAGTAGTGCTAACAGGGTCGGAGAGCAGTTCTTC. V and J are TRBV19 and TRBJ2-1; D is perhaps TRBD1 (6 bases). This CDR3 spans 13 amino acids. Between the trimmed V and J ends, which lost 5 bases and 10 bases, there was a span of 15 bases. The V gene's germline CDR1 is LNHDA and CDR2 SQIVND (reference sequence). The variable domain in full, completed from reference TRBV19 and TRBJ2-1, reads DGGITQSPKYLFRKEGQNVTLSCEQNLNHDAMYWYRQDPGQGLRLIYYSQIVNDFQKGDIAEGYSVSREKKESFPLTVTSAQKNPTAFYLCASSANRVGEQFFGPGTRLTVL.

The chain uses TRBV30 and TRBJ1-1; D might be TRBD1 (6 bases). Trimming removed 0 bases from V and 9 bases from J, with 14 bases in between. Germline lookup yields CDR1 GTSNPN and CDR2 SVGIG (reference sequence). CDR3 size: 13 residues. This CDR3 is CAWSVVVTGKAFF. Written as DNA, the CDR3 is TGTGCCTGGAGTGTAGTGGTCACAGGGAAAGCTTTCTTT.

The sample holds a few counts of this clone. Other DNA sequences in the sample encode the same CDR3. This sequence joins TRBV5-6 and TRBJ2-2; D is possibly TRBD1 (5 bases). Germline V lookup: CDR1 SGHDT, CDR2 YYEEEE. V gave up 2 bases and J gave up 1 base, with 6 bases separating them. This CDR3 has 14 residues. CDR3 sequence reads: CASSLGQNTGELFF. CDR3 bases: TGTGCCAGCAGCTTAGGACAGAACACCGGGGAGCTGTTTTTT.

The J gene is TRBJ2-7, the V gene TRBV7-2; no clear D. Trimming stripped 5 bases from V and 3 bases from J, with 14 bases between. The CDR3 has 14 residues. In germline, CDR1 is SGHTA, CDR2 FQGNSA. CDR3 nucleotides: TGTGCCAGCAGCCCACCTTACGCAGTCTACGAGCAGTACTTC. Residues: CASSPPYAVYEQYF.

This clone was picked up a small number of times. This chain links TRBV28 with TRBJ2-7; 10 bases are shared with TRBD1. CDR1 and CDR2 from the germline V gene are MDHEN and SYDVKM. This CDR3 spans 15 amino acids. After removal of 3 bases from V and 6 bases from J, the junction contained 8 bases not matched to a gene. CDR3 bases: TGTGCCAGCAGTTTGGGGACAGGGGTCCTGGGCGAGCAGTACTTC. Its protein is CASSLGTGVLGEQYF.

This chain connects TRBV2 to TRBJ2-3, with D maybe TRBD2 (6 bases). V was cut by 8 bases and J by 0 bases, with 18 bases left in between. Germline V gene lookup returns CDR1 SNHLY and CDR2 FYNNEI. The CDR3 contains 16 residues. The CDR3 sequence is CASLPQLAASTDTQYF. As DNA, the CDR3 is TGTGCCAGCCTCCCCCAACTAGCAGCTAGCACAGATACGCAGTATTTT. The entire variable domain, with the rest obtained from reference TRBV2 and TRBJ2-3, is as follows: EPEVTQTPSHQVTQMGQEVILRCVPISNHLYFYWYRQILGQKVEFLVSFYNNEISEKSEIFDDQFSVERPDGSNFTLKIRSTKLEDSAMYFCASLPQLAASTDTQYFGPGTRLTVL.

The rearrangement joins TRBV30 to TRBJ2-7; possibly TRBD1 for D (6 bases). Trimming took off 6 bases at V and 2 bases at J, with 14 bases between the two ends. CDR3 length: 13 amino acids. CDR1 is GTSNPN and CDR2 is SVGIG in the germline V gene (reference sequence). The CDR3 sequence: CACNRDTAYEQYF. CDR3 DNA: TGTGCCTGCAACCGGGACACCGCCTACGAGCAGTACTTC.

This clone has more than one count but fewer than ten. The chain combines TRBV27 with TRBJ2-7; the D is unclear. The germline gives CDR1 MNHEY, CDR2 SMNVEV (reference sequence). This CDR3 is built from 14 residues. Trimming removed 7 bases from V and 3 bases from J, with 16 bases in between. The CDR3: CASNPKDLRYEQYF. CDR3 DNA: TGTGCCAGCAATCCAAAGGACCTACGCTACGAGCAGTACTTC.

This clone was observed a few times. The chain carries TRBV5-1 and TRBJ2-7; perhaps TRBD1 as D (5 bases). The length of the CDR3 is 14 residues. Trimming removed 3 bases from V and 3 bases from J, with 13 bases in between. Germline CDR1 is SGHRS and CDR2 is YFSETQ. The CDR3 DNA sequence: TGCGCCAGCAGCTCTCAGGGTCCCAACTACGAGCAGTACTTC. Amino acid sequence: CASSSQGPNYEQYF.

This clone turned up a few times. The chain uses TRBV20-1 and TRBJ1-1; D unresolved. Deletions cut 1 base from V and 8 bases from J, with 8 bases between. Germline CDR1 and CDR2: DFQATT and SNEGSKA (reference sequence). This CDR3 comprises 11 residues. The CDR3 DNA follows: TGCAGTGCTAGAGGAATTATGGAAGCTTTCTTT. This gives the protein CSARGIMEAFF.

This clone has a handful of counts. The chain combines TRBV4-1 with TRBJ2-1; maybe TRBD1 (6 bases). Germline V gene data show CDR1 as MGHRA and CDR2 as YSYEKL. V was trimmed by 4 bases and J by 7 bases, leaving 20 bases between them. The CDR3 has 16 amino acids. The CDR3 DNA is TGCGCCAGCAGCCGTCCGGCAGGGGCCCTGGGGAATGAGCAGTTCTTC. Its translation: CASSRPAGALGNEQFF.

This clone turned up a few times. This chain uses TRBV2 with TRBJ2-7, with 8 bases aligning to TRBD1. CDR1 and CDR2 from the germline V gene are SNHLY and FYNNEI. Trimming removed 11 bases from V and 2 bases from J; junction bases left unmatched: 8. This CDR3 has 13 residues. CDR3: CASQGDRTYEQYF. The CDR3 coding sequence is TGTGCCTCGCAGGGGGACAGGACCTACGAGCAGTACTTC.

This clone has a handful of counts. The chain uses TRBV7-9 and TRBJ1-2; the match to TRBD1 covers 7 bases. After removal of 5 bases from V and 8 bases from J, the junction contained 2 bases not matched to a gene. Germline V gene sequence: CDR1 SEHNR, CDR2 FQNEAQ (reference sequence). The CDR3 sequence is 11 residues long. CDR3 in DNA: TGTGCCAGCAGCGCACAGGGGGGCTACACCTTC. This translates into CASSAQGGYTF.

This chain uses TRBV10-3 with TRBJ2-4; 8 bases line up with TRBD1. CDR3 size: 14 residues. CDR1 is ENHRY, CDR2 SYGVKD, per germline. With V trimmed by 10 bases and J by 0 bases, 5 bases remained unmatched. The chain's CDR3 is CATRQGTAKNIQYF. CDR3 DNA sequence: TGTGCCACCCGACAGGGGACAGCCAAAAACATTCAGTACTTC.

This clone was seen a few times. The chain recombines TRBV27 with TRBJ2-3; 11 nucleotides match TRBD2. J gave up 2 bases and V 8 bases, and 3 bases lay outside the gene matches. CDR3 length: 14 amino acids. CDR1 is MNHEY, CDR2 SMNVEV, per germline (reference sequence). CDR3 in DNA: TGTGCCAGCCTAGCGGGGGGACCCACAGATACGCAGTATTTT. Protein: CASLAGGPTDTQYF.

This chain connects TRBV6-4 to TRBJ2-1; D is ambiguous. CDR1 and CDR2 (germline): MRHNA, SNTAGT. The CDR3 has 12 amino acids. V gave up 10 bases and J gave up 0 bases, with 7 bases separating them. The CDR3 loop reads CATTSSYNEQFF. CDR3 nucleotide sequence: TGTGCCACCACAAGCTCCTACAATGAGCAGTTCTTC.

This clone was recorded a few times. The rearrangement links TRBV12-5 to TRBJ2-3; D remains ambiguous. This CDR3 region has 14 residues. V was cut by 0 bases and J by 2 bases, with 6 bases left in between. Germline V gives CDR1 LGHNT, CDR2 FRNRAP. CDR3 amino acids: CASGLVKITDTQYF. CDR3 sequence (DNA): TGTGCTAGTGGTTTGGTGAAGATCACAGATACGCAGTATTTT.